This T cell receptor beta chain was documented in a study of blood T cell repertoires in COVID-19 (dated by TCRdb to 2018 to 2020). A note on the overall study: Collaborator samples came from the United States, Italy and Spain and covered acute and convalescent phases of COVID-19. The samples were drawn from two sources: the first 160 participants of the ongoing ImmuneRACE study, and 1,254 subjects contributed by 6 global collaborators. The repertoires were made available in a free public database intended to serve as a resource for research on the immune response to SARS-CoV-2. Subjects who had been exposed to COVID-19, were actively infected with it, or had recovered from it provided the deeply sampled blood TCRbeta repertoires that made up the dataset. The material from the prospective study consisted of cDNA or gDNA derived from T cells, B-cell-depleted T cells, or PBMCs. A de-identified subject ID, COVID-19 status, age in years and sex were almost always included in the sample metadata. Where available, HLA class I and class II types were obtained from metadata supplied by the sample provider rather than from assay-based typing.

In regard to this clone: Its recognized antigen is unknown. Base qualities were left out, and no much larger clone turns up one base away.

TCRbeta CDR3 regions were amplified from genomic DNA by means of the immunoSEQ Assay, a bias-controlled multiplex PCR. In the authors' own workflow: The number of nucleated cells in each sample was estimated from the amplification of reference gene primers within the assay. To quantify the absolute abundance of each unique TCRbeta CDR3 rearrangement, sequence reads were collapsed and filtered. Productive Simpson clonality was computed per sample as the square root of Simpson's diversity index over productive rearrangements. This is the immuneACCESS table as TCRdb keeps it, with only in-frame sequences that have V and J called. A part of the clones is gone; compared with another copy, unresolved V genes explain less than half, and the rest is unexplained. Clone size and the V and J calls come from that table; the DNA yielded D and trimming. The sample table records hundreds of thousands of clones; approximately 86% of these occur just once. Of the sample, roughly 1.7% is held by the ten largest clones.

In the prospective study, participants were about 18 to 90 years old, resided in 24 geographic areas of the United States, and were enrolled through a virtual design. In the prospective study, cohorts were assigned on the basis of participant-reported clinical history obtained from a screening survey and a study questionnaire. Recovered participants in ImmuneRACE Cohort 3 were defined as having two consecutive negative NP/OP PCR tests, clearance from a healthcare professional, or resolution of symptoms. In the prospective study, whole blood, serum and a nasopharyngeal or oropharyngeal swab were collected from each participant by mobile phlebotomists. Participants in the prospective study had the option to provide additional blood draws and questionnaires over an approximately 2-month period. Before DNA extraction, blood samples from the prospective study were shipped at room temperature or frozen.

Broad study findings and their caveats: How much clinical and demographic metadata was included differed by source and by participant, and the metadata was provided uncurated.

From cysteine to phenylalanine, the CDR3 is 17 amino acids long. Just the 51-base CDR3 DNA is kept, in frame starting at base 1. The CDR1 and CDR2 encoded by the germline V gene are ENHRY and SYGVKD. V is trimmed back by 6 bases and J by 1 base, and the junction contains 12 bases that no gene match accounts for. In this chain, TRBV10-3 is recombined with TRBJ2-1; 7 of the junction bases match TRBD2. The sequencing sample was made of PBMCs or T cells enriched from blood (not recorded which). The source is a woman in her 50s who had recovered from COVID-19. The DNA sequence follows: TGTGCCATCAGAGGCTACACGTCTAGCGGATCCTACAATGAGCAGTTCTTC. Translated, this gives CAIRGYTSSGSYNEQFF.